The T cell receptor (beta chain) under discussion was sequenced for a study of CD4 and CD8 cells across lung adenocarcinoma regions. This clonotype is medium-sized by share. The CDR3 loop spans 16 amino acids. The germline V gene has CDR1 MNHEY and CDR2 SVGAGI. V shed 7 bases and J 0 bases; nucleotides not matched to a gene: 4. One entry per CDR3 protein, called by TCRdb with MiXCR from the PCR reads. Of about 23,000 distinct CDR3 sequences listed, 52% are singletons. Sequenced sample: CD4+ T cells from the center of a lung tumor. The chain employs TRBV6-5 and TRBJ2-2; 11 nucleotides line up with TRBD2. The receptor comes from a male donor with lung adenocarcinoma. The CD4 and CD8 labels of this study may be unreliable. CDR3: CASKQGLAANTGELFF. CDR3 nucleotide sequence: TGTGCCAGCAAGCAGGGACTAGCGGCGAACACCGGGGAGCTGTTTTTT.